This T cell receptor (beta chain) comes out of a study of blood T cell repertoires in COVID-19 (dated by TCRdb to 2018 to 2021). With respect to the entire study: Collaborator samples came from the United States, Italy and Spain and covered acute and convalescent phases of COVID-19. The samples were drawn from two sources: the first 160 participants of the ongoing ImmuneRACE study, and 1,000 to 1,500 subjects contributed by 6 global collaborators. The dataset comprised deeply sampled blood TCRbeta repertoires from subjects exposed to, actively infected with, or recovered from COVID-19. Where available, HLA class I and class II types were taken from metadata supplied by the sample provider and were not determined by assay-based typing. The material from the prospective study consisted of cDNA or gDNA derived from T cells, B-cell-depleted T cells, or PBMCs. A de-identified subject ID, COVID-19 status, age in years and sex were almost always included in the sample metadata. A freely available public database, intended as a resource for researchers studying the immune response to SARS-CoV-2, is where the repertoires were released. General conclusions and limits of the study: Clinical and demographic metadata were provided uncurated, with the amount varying by source and participant.

Participants in the prospective study were enrolled through a virtual design, were aged roughly 18 to 90 years, and lived in approximately 25 United States geographic areas. Cohort assignment in the prospective study relied on participant-reported clinical history from a screening survey and a study questionnaire. In the prospective study, whole blood, serum and a nasopharyngeal or oropharyngeal swab were collected from each participant by mobile phlebotomists. Additional blood draws and questionnaires over an approximately two-month period could optionally be provided by prospective study participants. Blood samples from the prospective study were shipped frozen or at room temperature prior to DNA extraction. This clone was recorded only once. Its antigen is not yet known. Per-base quality was not reported, and no clone a single base away is much larger than it. V was cut back by 8 bases and J by 8 bases, leaving a gap of 18 bases between them. The CDR3 holds 13 amino acids from the cysteine to the phenylalanine. Only the CDR3 DNA is retained, 39 bases long and in frame from the first base. For CDR1 and CDR2, the germline V gene lists MDHEN and SYDVKM.

TCRbeta CDR3 regions were amplified from genomic DNA by means of the immunoSEQ Assay, a bias-controlled multiplex PCR. The original methods were these. The number of nucleated cells in each sample was estimated by amplification of reference gene primers within the assay. To quantify the absolute abundance of each unique TCRbeta CDR3 rearrangement, sequence reads were collapsed and filtered. For each sample, productive Simpson clonality was calculated by taking the square root of Simpson's diversity index across productive rearrangements. Drawn from immuneACCESS, this table holds only the in-frame rearrangements with V and J called that TCRdb kept. Clones are partly lost; checked studies trace under half to an unresolved V gene and leave the rest unexplained. For V, J and clone size, that table is used; D and trimming come from the DNA. The sample table lists 150,000 to 200,000 clones, more than 75% of them with a count of one. The ten largest clones add up to about a sixth of the sample.

The TCR comes from a woman aged 45-60 years with acute COVID-19. The sample consisted of PBMCs or T cells enriched from blood (not recorded which). The V gene is TRBV28 and the J gene is TRBJ1-2, and the D gene may be TRBD1, 6 bases matching. The CDR3 in this case is CASGLGGRIGYTF. Here is the DNA: TGTGCCAGCGGATTGGGGGGGCGCATAGGCTACACCTTC.